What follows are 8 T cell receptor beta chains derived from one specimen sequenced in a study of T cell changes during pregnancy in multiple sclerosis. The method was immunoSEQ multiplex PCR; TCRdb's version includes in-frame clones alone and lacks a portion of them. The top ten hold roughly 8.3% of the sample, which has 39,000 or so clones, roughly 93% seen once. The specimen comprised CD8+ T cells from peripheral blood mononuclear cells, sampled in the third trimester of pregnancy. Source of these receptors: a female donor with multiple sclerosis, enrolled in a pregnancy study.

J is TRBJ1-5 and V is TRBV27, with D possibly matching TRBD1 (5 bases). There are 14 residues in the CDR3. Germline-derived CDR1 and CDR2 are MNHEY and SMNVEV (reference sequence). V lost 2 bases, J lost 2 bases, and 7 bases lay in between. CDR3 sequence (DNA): TGTGCCAGCAGTTTACGGGGGGGCAATCAGCCCCAGCATTTT. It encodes CASSLRGGNQPQHF.

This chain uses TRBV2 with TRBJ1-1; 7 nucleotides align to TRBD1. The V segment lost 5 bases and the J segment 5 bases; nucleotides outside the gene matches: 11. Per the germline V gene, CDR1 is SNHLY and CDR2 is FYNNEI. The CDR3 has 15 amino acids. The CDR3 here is CASSQNRGRTTEAFF. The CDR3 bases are TGTGCCAGCAGTCAAAACAGGGGCAGAACAACTGAAGCTTTCTTT.

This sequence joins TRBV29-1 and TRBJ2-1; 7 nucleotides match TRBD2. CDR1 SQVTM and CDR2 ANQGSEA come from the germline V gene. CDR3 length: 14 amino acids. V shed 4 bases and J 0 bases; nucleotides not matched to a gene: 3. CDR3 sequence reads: CSVGGGSSYNEQFF. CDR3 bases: TGCAGCGTTGGGGGCGGGAGCTCCTACAATGAGCAGTTCTTC.

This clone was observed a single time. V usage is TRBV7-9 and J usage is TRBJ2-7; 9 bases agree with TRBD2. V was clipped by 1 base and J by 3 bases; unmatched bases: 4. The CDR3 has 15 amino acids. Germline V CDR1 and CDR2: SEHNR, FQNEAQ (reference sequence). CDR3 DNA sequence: TGTGCCAGCAGCTTAGTAGGTAGCGGGAGCTACGAGCAGTACTTC. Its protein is CASSLVGSGSYEQYF.

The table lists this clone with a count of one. The CDR3 DNA reads as TGTGCCAGCAGTGACCTCCGGGTGGCCTACAATGAGCAGTTCTTC. This encodes CASSDLRVAYNEQFF. The chain uses TRBV6-1 and TRBJ2-1; D remains unclear. CDR1 MNHNS and CDR2 SASEGT come from the germline V gene. Trimming shortened V by 3 bases and J by 2 bases, and 11 bases separated the two germline ends. The CDR3 runs to 15 residues.

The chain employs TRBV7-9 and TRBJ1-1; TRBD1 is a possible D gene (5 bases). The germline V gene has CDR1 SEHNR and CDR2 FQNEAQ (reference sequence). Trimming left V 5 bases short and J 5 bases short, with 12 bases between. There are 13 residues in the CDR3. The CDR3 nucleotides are TGTGCCAGCAGCATACCAGGGAATACTGAAGCTTTCTTT. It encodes CASSIPGNTEAFF.

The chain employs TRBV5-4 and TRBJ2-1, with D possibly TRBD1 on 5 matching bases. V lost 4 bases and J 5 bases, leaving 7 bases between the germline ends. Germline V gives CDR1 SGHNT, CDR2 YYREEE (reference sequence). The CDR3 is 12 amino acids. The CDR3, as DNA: TGTGCCAGCAGCCCGGACAACAATGAGCAGTTCTTC. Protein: CASSPDNNEQFF.

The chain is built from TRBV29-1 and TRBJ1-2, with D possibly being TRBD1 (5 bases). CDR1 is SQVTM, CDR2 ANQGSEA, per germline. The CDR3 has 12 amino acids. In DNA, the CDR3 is TGCATGGTAGACAGATCTAACTATGGCTACACCTTC. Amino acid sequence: CMVDRSNYGYTF.